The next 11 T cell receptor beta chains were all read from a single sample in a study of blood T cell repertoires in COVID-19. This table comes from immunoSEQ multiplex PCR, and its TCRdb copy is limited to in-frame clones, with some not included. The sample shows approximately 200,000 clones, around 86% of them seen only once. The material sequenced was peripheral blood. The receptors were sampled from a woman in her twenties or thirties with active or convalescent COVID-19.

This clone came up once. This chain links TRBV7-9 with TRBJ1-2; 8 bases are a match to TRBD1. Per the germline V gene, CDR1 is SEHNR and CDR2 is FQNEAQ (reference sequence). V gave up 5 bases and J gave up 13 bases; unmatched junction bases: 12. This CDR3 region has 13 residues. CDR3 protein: CASSPSDRDRFTF. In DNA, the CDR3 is TGTGCCAGCAGCCCTTCGGACAGGGATAGGTTCACCTTC.

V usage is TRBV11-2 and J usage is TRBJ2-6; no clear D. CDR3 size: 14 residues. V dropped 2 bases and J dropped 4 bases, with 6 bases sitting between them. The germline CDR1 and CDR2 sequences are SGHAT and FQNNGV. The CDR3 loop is CASSLLRGANVLTF. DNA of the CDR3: TGTGCCAGCAGCTTACTGAGAGGGGCCAACGTCCTGACTTTC.

The CDR3 DNA is TGTGCCAGCAGTTTCCTCAGGGGCCCTCAAGAGACCCAGTACTTC. This encodes CASSFLRGPQETQYF. The chain joins TRBV27 to TRBJ2-5; a weak D match, TRBD1 (6 bases). CDR3 length equals 15 residues. Germline V lookup: CDR1 MNHEY, CDR2 SMNVEV (reference sequence). The V and J ends lost 3 bases and 2 bases respectively, with 13 bases between them.

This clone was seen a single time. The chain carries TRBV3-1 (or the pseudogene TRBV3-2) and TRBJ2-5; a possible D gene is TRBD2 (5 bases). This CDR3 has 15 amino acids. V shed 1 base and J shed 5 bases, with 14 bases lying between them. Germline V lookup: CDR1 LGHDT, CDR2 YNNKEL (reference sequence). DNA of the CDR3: TGTGCCAGCAGCCAAGGCCAGGCCGGCGGGGAGACCCAGTACTTC. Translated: CASSQGQAGGETQYF.

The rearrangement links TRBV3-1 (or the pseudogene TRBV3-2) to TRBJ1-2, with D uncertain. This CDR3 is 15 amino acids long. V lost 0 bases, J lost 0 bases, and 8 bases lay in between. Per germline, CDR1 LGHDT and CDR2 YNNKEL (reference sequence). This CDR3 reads CASSQEGPANYGYTF. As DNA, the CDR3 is TGTGCCAGCAGCCAAGAGGGCCCAGCTAACTATGGCTACACCTTC.

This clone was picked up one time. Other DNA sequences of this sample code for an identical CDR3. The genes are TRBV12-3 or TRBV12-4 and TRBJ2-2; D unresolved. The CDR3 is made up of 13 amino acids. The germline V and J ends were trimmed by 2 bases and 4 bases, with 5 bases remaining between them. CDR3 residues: CASSLSSTGELFF. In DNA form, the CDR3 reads TGTGCCAGCAGTTTATCCAGCACCGGGGAGCTGTTTTTT.

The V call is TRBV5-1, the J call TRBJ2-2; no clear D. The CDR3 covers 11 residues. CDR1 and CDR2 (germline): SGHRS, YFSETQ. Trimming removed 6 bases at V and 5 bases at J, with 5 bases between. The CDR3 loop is CASTRTGELFF. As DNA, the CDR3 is TGCGCCAGCACGCGAACCGGGGAGCTGTTTTTT.

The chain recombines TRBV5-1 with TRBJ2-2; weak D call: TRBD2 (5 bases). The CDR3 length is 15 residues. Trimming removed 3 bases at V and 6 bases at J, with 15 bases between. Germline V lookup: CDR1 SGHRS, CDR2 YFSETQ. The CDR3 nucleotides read TGCGCCAGCAGCTCGGTGGGAGCTCCTCCCGGGGAGCTGTTTTTT. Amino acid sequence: CASSSVGAPPGELFF.

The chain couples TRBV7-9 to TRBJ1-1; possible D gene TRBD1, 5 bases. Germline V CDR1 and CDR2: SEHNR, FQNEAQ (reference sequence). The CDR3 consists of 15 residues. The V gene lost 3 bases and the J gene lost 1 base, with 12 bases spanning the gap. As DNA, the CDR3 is TGTGCCAGCAGCTTTGGGGCAGATAGGAACACTGAAGCTTTCTTT. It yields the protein CASSFGADRNTEAFF.

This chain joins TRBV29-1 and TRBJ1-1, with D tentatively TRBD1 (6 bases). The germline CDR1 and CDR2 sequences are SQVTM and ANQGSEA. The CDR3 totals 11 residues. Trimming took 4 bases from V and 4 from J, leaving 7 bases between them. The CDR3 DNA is TGCAGCGTTGGGACAGTCACTGAAGCTTTCTTT. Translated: CSVGTVTEAFF.

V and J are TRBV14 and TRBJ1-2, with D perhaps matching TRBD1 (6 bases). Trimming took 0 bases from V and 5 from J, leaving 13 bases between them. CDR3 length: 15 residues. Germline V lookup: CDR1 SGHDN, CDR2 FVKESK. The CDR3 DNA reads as TGTGCCAGCAGCCAAGATGGGTACAGGGCGTATGGCTACACCTTC. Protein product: CASSQDGYRAYGYTF.